This TCR beta chain was sequenced for a study of sequential checkpoint blockade in melanoma. Germline V gene lookup returns CDR1 SGHDN and CDR2 FVKESK. The junction had 9 bases not matched to a gene; V was cut back by 6 bases and J by 3 bases. CDR3 length: 16 amino acids. Only a few counts were recorded for this clone. Assay used: immunoSEQ multiplex PCR; TCRdb lists only in-frame clones, some missing. The profile shows 5,600 or so clones, 48% of them singletons. Treatment specified: randomized to nivolumab then ipilimumab (arm A) or the reverse (arm B). PBMC sorting kept live CD3+CD8+ cells without CD19 or CD56.

The sequencing here drew on CD8+ T cells sorted from blood (inferred from file names), taken from a patient given nivolumab and ipilimumab in sequence. The sequence derives from a human patient with melanoma. Some clones in this sample may be carry-over from other donors' samples. The rearrangement joins TRBV14 to TRBJ2-7; 12 nucleotides align to TRBD2. CDR3 DNA: TGTGCCAGCAGTTACTTTTCGACTAGCGGGGGCTACGAGCAGTACTTC. It specifies CASSYFSTSGGYEQYF.